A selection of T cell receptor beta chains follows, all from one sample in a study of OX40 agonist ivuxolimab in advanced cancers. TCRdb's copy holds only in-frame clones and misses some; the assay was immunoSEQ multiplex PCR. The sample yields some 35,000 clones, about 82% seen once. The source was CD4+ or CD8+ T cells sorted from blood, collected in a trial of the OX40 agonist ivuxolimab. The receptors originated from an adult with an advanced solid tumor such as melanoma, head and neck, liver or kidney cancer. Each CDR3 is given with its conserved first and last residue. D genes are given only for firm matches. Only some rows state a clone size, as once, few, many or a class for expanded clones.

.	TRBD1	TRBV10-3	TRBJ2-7	TGTGCCATCATGGGACAGGGGATCTACGAGCAGTACTTC	CAIMGQGIYEQYF
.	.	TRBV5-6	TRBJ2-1	TGTGCCAGCAGCTTGGTAGGTACCGATGAGCAGTTCTTC	CASSLVGTDEQFF
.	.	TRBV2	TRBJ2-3	TGTGCCAGCAGCACAGGGATGGATACGCAGTATTTT	CASSTGMDTQYF
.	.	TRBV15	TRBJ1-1	TGTGCCACCAGCACAGGGTACAGGGCAGGGAACACTGAAGCTTTCTTT	CATSTGYRAGNTEAFF
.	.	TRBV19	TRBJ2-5	TGTGCCAGTAGTCCAGGACTGCAAGAGACCCAGTACTTC	CASSPGLQETQYF
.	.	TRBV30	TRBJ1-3	TGTGCCTGGAGTCCTAGACAGGTTTCTGGAAACACCATATATTTT	CAWSPRQVSGNTIYF
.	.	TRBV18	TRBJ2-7	TGTGCCAGCTCACCGGACGGACCCTACGAGCAGTACTTC	CASSPDGPYEQYF
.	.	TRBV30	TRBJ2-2	TGTGCCTGGAGTGGTGGGAACACCGGGGAGCTGTTTTTT	CAWSGGNTGELFF
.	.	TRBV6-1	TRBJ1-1	TGTGCCAGCAGTGAAGCGCCGGGAATGAACACTGAAGCTTTCTTT	CASSEAPGMNTEAFF
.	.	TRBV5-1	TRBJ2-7	TGCGCCAGCAGCTCCGGGACCGTCGGGTCCGAGCAGTACTTC	CASSSGTVGSEQYF
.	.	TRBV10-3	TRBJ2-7	TGTGCCATCAGTGATGAGGTCGCCTACGAGCAGTACTTC	CAISDEVAYEQYF
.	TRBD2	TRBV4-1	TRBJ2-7	TGCGCCAGCAGCCAAGTCAGCGGGGCGCAATCCTACGAGCAGTACTTC	CASSQVSGAQSYEQYF
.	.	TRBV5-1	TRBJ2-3	TGCGCCAGCAGCCCGGGGGACTTCCCCACAGATACGCAGTATTTT	CASSPGDFPTDTQYF
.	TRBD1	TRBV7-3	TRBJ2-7	TGTGCCAGCAGCCCCACCGGGACAGGCCTCTACGAGCAGTACTTC	CASSPTGTGLYEQYF
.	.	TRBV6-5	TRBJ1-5	TGTGCCAGCAGCCCCGGGGCCGTTAGCAATCAGCCCCAGCATTTT	CASSPGAVSNQPQHF
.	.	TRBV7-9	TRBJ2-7	TGTGCCAGCAGCTCCCTGAGGGAGAACGAGCAGTACTTC	CASSSLRENEQYF
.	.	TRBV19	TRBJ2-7	TGTGCCAGTAGTATACGGCAGGGGATCTACGAGCAGTACTTC	CASSIRQGIYEQYF
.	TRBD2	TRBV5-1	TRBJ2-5	TGCGCCAGCAGCCAGGGACTAGCGGGATTCCAAGAGACCCAGTACTTC	CASSQGLAGFQETQYF
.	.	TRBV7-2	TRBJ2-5	TGTGCCAGCAGCTTAGCCGCTAGTGGGAGGTTGACCCAGTACTTC	CASSLAASGRLTQYF
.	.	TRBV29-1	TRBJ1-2	TGCAGCGTCTACAGGGAGTTAGGCTACACCTTC	CSVYRELGYTF
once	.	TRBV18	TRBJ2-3	TGTGCCAGCTCACTCCAAGGGGCGAACCCCACAGATACGCAGTATTTT	CASSLQGANPTDTQYF
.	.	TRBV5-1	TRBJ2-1	TGCGCCAGCACGCCGACAGAGTACAATGAGCAGTTCTTC	CASTPTEYNEQFF
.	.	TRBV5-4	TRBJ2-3	TGTGCCAGCAGCTTGACCAGGAGCACAGATACGCAGTATTTT	CASSLTRSTDTQYF
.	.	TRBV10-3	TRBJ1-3	TGTGCCATCAGTGACGGGCAGTCTGGAAACACCATATATTTT	CAISDGQSGNTIYF
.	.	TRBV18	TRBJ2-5	TGTGCCAGCTCGAGCCGGGACCGACAAGAGACCCAGTACTTC	CASSSRDRQETQYF